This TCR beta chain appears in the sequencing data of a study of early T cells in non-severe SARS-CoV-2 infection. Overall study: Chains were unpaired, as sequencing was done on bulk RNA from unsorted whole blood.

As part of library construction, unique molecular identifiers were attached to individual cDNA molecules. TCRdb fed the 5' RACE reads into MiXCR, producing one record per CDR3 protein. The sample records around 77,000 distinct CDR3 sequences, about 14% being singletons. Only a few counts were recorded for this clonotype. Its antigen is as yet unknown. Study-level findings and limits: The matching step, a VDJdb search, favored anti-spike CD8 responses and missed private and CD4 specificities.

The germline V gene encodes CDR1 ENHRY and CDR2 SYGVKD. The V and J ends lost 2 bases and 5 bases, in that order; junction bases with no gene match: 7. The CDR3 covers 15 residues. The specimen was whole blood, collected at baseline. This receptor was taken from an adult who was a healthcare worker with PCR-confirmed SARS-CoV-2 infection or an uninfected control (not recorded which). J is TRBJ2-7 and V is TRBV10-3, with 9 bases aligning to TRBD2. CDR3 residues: CAISEPGTSPDEQYF. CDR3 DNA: TGTGCCATCAGTGAGCCCGGGACTAGCCCCGACGAGCAGTACTTC.